This TCR beta chain was recorded in a study of radiotherapy plus CTLA-4 blockade in lung cancer. Across the study: Of the patients, 15% to 20% showed objective responses and roughly 31% attained disease control. General study findings and limits: Radiotherapy plus ipilimumab was followed by expansion in blood of tumor-derived TCR clones.

Germline V gene data show CDR1 as MDHEN and CDR2 as SYDVKM. Trimming cost V 3 bases and J 5 bases, with 14 bases left between them. There are 14 residues in the CDR3. Comment on this clone: The antigen remains unidentified.

Clones were sequenced by immunoSEQ multiplex PCR, and TCRdb holds only the in-frame ones, with some missing. The repertoire holds roughly 90,000 clones, with about four fifths as singletons. The sequencing here drew on peripheral blood, taken from a patient treated with radiotherapy plus ipilimumab. This receptor was obtained from a human donor with non-small cell lung cancer who had a partial response to radiotherapy plus ipilimumab. Some clones in this sample may be carry-over from other donors' samples. The rearrangement joins TRBV28 to TRBJ2-7; D possibly corresponds to TRBD1 (7 bases). The CDR3 sequence: CASSFIRGVDEQYF. For the CDR3, the DNA is TGTGCCAGCAGTTTCATCAGGGGGGTGGACGAGCAGTACTTC.